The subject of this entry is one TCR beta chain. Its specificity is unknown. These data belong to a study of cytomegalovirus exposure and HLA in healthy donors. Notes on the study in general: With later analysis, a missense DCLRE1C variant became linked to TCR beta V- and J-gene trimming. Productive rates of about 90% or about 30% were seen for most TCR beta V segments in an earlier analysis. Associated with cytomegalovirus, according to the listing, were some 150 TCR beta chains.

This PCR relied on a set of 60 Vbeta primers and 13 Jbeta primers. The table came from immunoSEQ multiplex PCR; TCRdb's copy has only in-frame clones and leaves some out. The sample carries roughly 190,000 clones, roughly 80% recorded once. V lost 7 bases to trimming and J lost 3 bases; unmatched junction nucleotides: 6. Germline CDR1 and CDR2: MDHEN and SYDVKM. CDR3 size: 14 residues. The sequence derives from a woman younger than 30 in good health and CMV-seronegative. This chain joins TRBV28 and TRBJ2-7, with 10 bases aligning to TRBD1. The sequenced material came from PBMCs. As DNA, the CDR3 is TGTGCCAGCATCACGGACAGGGGGGACTACGAGCAGTACTTC. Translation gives CASITDRGDYEQYF.